Listed below are T cell receptor beta chains from one sample, sequenced in a study of T cell responses to AZD1222 COVID-19 vaccine. Assay used: immunoSEQ multiplex PCR; TCRdb lists only in-frame clones, some missing. Here the sample spans 90,000 to 120,000 clones, around nine tenths being singletons. The sequences come from peripheral blood, collected 28 days after the second AZD1222 dose. These receptors were obtained from an adult who received the AZD1222 COVID-19 vaccine. CDR3s include the opening cysteine and the closing phenylalanine or tryptophan. A D gene is named only where the DNA matches it firmly. For some rows the clone size is stated as once, few or many, or as a class when expanded; others skip it.

cdr3_nt: TGTGCCAGCAGCCTAGGGACTTCATCACCCCTCCACTTT; cdr3_aa: CASSLGTSSPLHF; clone_size: -; d_call: -; j_call: TRBJ1-6; v_call: TRBV5-6
cdr3_nt: TGTGCCAGCGGGCCCGGACAGGCGAGGTATGGCTACACCTTC; cdr3_aa: CASGPGQARYGYTF; clone_size: -; d_call: TRBD1; j_call: TRBJ1-2; v_call: TRBV27
cdr3_nt: TGTGCCAGCAGTTTATACGCCCGTTCCACCGGGGAGCTGTTTTTT; cdr3_aa: CASSLYARSTGELFF; clone_size: -; d_call: -; j_call: TRBJ2-2; v_call: TRBV27
cdr3_nt: TGTGCCAGCAGTCCTCTAGCGGGAGACGAGCAGTACTTC; cdr3_aa: CASSPLAGDEQYF; clone_size: -; d_call: TRBD2; j_call: TRBJ2-7; v_call: TRBV9
cdr3_nt: TGTGCCAGCAGCTTTGGGACATCTGGCTACACCTTC; cdr3_aa: CASSFGTSGYTF; clone_size: -; d_call: -; j_call: TRBJ1-2; v_call: TRBV5-4
cdr3_nt: TGTGCCAGCAGCTTAGGGACTAGCGGGAACACCGGGGAGCTGTTTTTT; cdr3_aa: CASSLGTSGNTGELFF; clone_size: -; d_call: TRBD2; j_call: TRBJ2-2; v_call: TRBV7-9
cdr3_nt: TGCGCCAGCAGCTTGGGGTCCGCGAACACCGGGGAGCTGTTTTTT; cdr3_aa: CASSLGSANTGELFF; clone_size: -; d_call: -; j_call: TRBJ2-2; v_call: TRBV5-1
cdr3_nt: TGTGCCAGCAGCTTGATGGGCTCAACTAATGAAAAACTGTTTTTT; cdr3_aa: CASSLMGSTNEKLFF; clone_size: -; d_call: -; j_call: TRBJ1-4; v_call: TRBV5-6
cdr3_nt: TGCAGCGTCAGGCAGGGCGCGGTGAACACTGAAGCTTTCTTT; cdr3_aa: CSVRQGAVNTEAFF; clone_size: -; d_call: -; j_call: TRBJ1-1; v_call: TRBV29-1
cdr3_nt: TGTGCCAGCAGCGTACAGGGGCGAGGGACTGGAAACACCATATATTTT; cdr3_aa: CASSVQGRGTGNTIYF; clone_size: -; d_call: TRBD1; j_call: TRBJ1-3; v_call: TRBV7-8
cdr3_nt: TGTGCCAGCAGTCCCAGGGATGGTAATTCACCCCTCCACTTT; cdr3_aa: CASSPRDGNSPLHF; clone_size: -; d_call: -; j_call: TRBJ1-6; v_call: TRBV6-4
cdr3_nt: TGTGCCAGCAGTTACTCACCCCAACAGGTGAACACTGAAGCTTTCTTT; cdr3_aa: CASSYSPQQVNTEAFF; clone_size: -; d_call: -; j_call: TRBJ1-1; v_call: TRBV6-2/TRBV6-3
cdr3_nt: TGCGCCAGCAGCTTCGGACTCAACAATGAGCAGTTCTTC; cdr3_aa: CASSFGLNNEQFF; clone_size: -; d_call: -; j_call: TRBJ2-1; v_call: TRBV5-1
cdr3_nt: TGTGCCAGCAGCTTAGGGGGACAGTCGAATGAAAAACTGTTTTTT; cdr3_aa: CASSLGGQSNEKLFF; clone_size: -; d_call: TRBD1; j_call: TRBJ1-4; v_call: TRBV7-7
cdr3_nt: TGCGCCAGCAGCCCCCGCGGAAGGGAGGGTAACTATGGCTACACCTTC; cdr3_aa: CASSPRGREGNYGYTF; clone_size: once; d_call: -; j_call: TRBJ1-2; v_call: TRBV4-3
cdr3_nt: TGCAGCGCCCCTTTAGCGGGAGGAACAGATACGCAGTATTTT; cdr3_aa: CSAPLAGGTDTQYF; clone_size: -; d_call: TRBD2; j_call: TRBJ2-3; v_call: TRBV29-1
cdr3_nt: TGTGCCAGCAGTCCCCTCCCAGGGGGCACCGGGGAGCTGTTTTTT; cdr3_aa: CASSPLPGGTGELFF; clone_size: -; d_call: TRBD1; j_call: TRBJ2-2; v_call: TRBV28
cdr3_nt: TGTGCCAGTAGTATCTTGGGGGCCCCGTCCTACAATGAGCAGTTCTTC; cdr3_aa: CASSILGAPSYNEQFF; clone_size: -; d_call: -; j_call: TRBJ2-1; v_call: TRBV19
cdr3_nt: TGCGCCAGCAGCTCCCGGGACTACTCCTACGAGCAGTACTTC; cdr3_aa: CASSSRDYSYEQYF; clone_size: once; d_call: TRBD2; j_call: TRBJ2-7; v_call: TRBV5-1
cdr3_nt: TGTGCCAGCAGCCAAGCTACAGGGCGGAACACTGAAGCTTTCTTT; cdr3_aa: CASSQATGRNTEAFF; clone_size: -; d_call: -; j_call: TRBJ1-1; v_call: TRBV14
cdr3_nt: TGTGCCAGCAGCACAGGACAGTATAATGAAAAACTGTTTTTT; cdr3_aa: CASSTGQYNEKLFF; clone_size: -; d_call: -; j_call: TRBJ1-4; v_call: TRBV9
cdr3_nt: TGTGCCAGCAGCTTAGGGCAGGAGTATGGCTACACCTTC; cdr3_aa: CASSLGQEYGYTF; clone_size: -; d_call: -; j_call: TRBJ1-2; v_call: TRBV7-8
cdr3_nt: TGTGCCACCAGAAACAGGGGCGACGGGGAGCTGTTTTTT; cdr3_aa: CATRNRGDGELFF; clone_size: -; d_call: TRBD1; j_call: TRBJ2-2; v_call: TRBV24-1
cdr3_nt: TGTGCCAGCAGCCAAGATCCGCGGGGGGGCACCGGGGAGCTGTTTTTT; cdr3_aa: CASSQDPRGGTGELFF; clone_size: -; d_call: TRBD2; j_call: TRBJ2-2; v_call: TRBV3-1/TRBV3-2
cdr3_nt: TGTGCCAGCAGGGAGGAGAGGGGGCGGTCACCCCTCCACTTT; cdr3_aa: CASREERGRSPLHF; clone_size: -; d_call: TRBD1; j_call: TRBJ1-6; v_call: TRBV6-5
cdr3_nt: TGCGCCAGCAGCCCGGACGGGGATCAGCCCCAGCATTTT; cdr3_aa: CASSPDGDQPQHF; clone_size: -; d_call: -; j_call: TRBJ1-5; v_call: TRBV5-1
cdr3_nt: TGTGCCAGCAGTTCACCGTGGGGGAGCGGGGACGAGCAGTACTTC; cdr3_aa: CASSSPWGSGDEQYF; clone_size: -; d_call: TRBD2; j_call: TRBJ2-7; v_call: TRBV11-2
cdr3_nt: TGTGCCATCAGTCCGGGACTAGCGGAGCAGTACTTC; cdr3_aa: CAISPGLAEQYF; clone_size: -; d_call: TRBD2; j_call: TRBJ2-7; v_call: TRBV10-3
cdr3_nt: TGCGCCAGCAGCCTAGGACTAGCGGGAGGACGCTCCTACAATGAGCAGTTCTTC; cdr3_aa: CASSLGLAGGRSYNEQFF; clone_size: -; d_call: TRBD2; j_call: TRBJ2-1; v_call: TRBV4-1
cdr3_nt: TGTGCCAGCAGTGACGCTAGCGGGAGGGTAGGCGAGCAGTACTTC; cdr3_aa: CASSDASGRVGEQYF; clone_size: -; d_call: TRBD2; j_call: TRBJ2-7; v_call: TRBV6-4
cdr3_nt: TGTGCCAGTAGGGCGGGGGGGCTTCATGAGCAGTTCTTC; cdr3_aa: CASRAGGLHEQFF; clone_size: -; d_call: TRBD2; j_call: TRBJ2-1; v_call: TRBV19
cdr3_nt: TGTGCCACCTCCGGGACAGGCAAGGCGAATTCACCCCTCCACTTT; cdr3_aa: CATSGTGKANSPLHF; clone_size: -; d_call: TRBD1; j_call: TRBJ1-6; v_call: TRBV19
cdr3_nt: TGTGCCAGCGAAAAAAGCGGGGGGAACTACGAGCAGTACTTC; cdr3_aa: CASEKSGGNYEQYF; clone_size: -; d_call: TRBD2; j_call: TRBJ2-7; v_call: TRBV6-5
cdr3_nt: TGTGCCAGCAGCGTCGACCCCACGGGGTCAGATACGCAGTATTTT; cdr3_aa: CASSVDPTGSDTQYF; clone_size: -; d_call: -; j_call: TRBJ2-3; v_call: TRBV9
cdr3_nt: TGTGCCAGCAGCTTAAACCCCGGTAACAGGGGTTGGCAGACTTCCTTAGCCAAAAACATTCAGTACTTC; cdr3_aa: CASSLNPGNRGWQTSLAKNIQYF; clone_size: once; d_call: TRBD1; j_call: TRBJ2-4; v_call: TRBV7-3
cdr3_nt: TGTGCCAGCAGCCAAGATCCCCGACAGGGGGGGGTTAAAAACATTCAGTACTTC; cdr3_aa: CASSQDPRQGGVKNIQYF; clone_size: -; d_call: TRBD1; j_call: TRBJ2-4; v_call: TRBV3-1/TRBV3-2
cdr3_nt: TGTGCCAGCACAGGGGCGATCTACAATGAGCAGTTCTTC; cdr3_aa: CASTGAIYNEQFF; clone_size: -; d_call: -; j_call: TRBJ2-1; v_call: TRBV2
cdr3_nt: TGTGCCAGCAGCTGGGGACGGGGCTCCAATGAGCAGTTCTTC; cdr3_aa: CASSWGRGSNEQFF; clone_size: -; d_call: -; j_call: TRBJ2-1; v_call: TRBV5-5
cdr3_nt: TGTGCCGCCGCAGGGCACCAGAGCGTCACCGGGGAGCTGTTTTTT; cdr3_aa: CAAAGHQSVTGELFF; clone_size: -; d_call: -; j_call: TRBJ2-2; v_call: TRBV6-5
cdr3_nt: TGCAGCGCCCCGGGACAGGGGTTAGAGACCCAGTACTTC; cdr3_aa: CSAPGQGLETQYF; clone_size: -; d_call: TRBD1; j_call: TRBJ2-5; v_call: TRBV29-1
cdr3_nt: TGCGCCAGCAGCCAAGTGATGAACACTGAAGCTTTCTTT; cdr3_aa: CASSQVMNTEAFF; clone_size: -; d_call: -; j_call: TRBJ1-1; v_call: TRBV4-1
cdr3_nt: TGTGCCAGTCACGGGACAGGGGGCCAGCCCCAGCATTTT; cdr3_aa: CASHGTGGQPQHF; clone_size: few; d_call: TRBD1; j_call: TRBJ1-5; v_call: TRBV10-3
cdr3_nt: TGTGCCACCAGTGATTTTTACGGGACAAGAAATGAGCAGTTCTTC; cdr3_aa: CATSDFYGTRNEQFF; clone_size: -; d_call: -; j_call: TRBJ2-1; v_call: TRBV24-1
cdr3_nt: TGTGCCAGCAGCTCTTGGACTAGCGTTCCCACGCAGTATTTT; cdr3_aa: CASSSWTSVPTQYF; clone_size: -; d_call: TRBD2; j_call: TRBJ2-3; v_call: TRBV11-2
cdr3_nt: TGTGCCAGCAGCCAGGTAGTCGAGACTGAAGCTTTCTTT; cdr3_aa: CASSQVVETEAFF; clone_size: -; d_call: -; j_call: TRBJ1-1; v_call: TRBV9
cdr3_nt: TGTGCCAGCAGTTGCGGGACAGTGGGTAATCAGCCCCAGCATTTT; cdr3_aa: CASSCGTVGNQPQHF; clone_size: -; d_call: TRBD1; j_call: TRBJ1-5; v_call: TRBV6-5
cdr3_nt: TGTGCCAGCAGCCCCGAGGCTTCCAATGAGCAGTTCTTC; cdr3_aa: CASSPEASNEQFF; clone_size: -; d_call: -; j_call: TRBJ2-1; v_call: TRBV7-9
cdr3_nt: TGTGCCAGCAGCCCTGCGGGGCTCGCCGGGGAGCTGTTTTTT; cdr3_aa: CASSPAGLAGELFF; clone_size: -; d_call: -; j_call: TRBJ2-2; v_call: TRBV9
cdr3_nt: TGTGCCAGCAGCTTGGGTGTACGGGATACGCAGTATTTT; cdr3_aa: CASSLGVRDTQYF; clone_size: -; d_call: -; j_call: TRBJ2-3; v_call: TRBV5-4
cdr3_nt: TGTGCCACCAGCAGAGACCCAGGGGGCTCCTACGAGCAGTACTTC; cdr3_aa: CATSRDPGGSYEQYF; clone_size: -; d_call: TRBD1; j_call: TRBJ2-7; v_call: TRBV15
cdr3_nt: TGTGCCAGCAGCTTAGGGGGGAACACTGAAGCTTTCTTT; cdr3_aa: CASSLGGNTEAFF; clone_size: -; d_call: -; j_call: TRBJ1-1; v_call: TRBV11-2
cdr3_nt: TGCAGCGTTGAAGATCAGGGGTACTATGGCTACACCTTC; cdr3_aa: CSVEDQGYYGYTF; clone_size: -; d_call: -; j_call: TRBJ1-2; v_call: TRBV29-1
cdr3_nt: TGTGCCAGCAGTCCAGCACTGCTCTCTGGAAACACCATATATTTT; cdr3_aa: CASSPALLSGNTIYF; clone_size: once; d_call: -; j_call: TRBJ1-3; v_call: TRBV3-1/TRBV3-2